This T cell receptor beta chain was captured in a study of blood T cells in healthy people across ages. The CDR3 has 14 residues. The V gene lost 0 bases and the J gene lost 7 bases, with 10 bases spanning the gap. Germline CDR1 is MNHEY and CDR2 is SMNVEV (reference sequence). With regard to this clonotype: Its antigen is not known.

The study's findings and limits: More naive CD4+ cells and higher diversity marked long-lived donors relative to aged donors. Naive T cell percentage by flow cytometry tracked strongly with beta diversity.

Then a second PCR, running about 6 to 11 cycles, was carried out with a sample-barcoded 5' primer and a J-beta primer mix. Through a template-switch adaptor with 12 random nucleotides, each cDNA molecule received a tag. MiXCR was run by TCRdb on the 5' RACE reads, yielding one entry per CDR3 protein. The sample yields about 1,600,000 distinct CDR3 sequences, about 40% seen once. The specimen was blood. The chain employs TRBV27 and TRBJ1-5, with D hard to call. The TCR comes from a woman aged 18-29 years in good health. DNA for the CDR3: TGTGCCAGCAGTTTATCGGCTACGGGGCAGCCCCAGCATTTT. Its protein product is CASSLSATGQPQHF.